This T cell receptor (beta chain) was sequenced in a study of blood T cell repertoires in COVID-19. Overall study context: PBMCs, B-cell-depleted T cells, or T cells were the source of the cDNA or gDNA that made up the material.

There are a few counts of this clone. This CDR3 is built from 17 residues. Per germline, CDR1 LNHDA and CDR2 SQIVND (reference sequence). V shed 0 bases and J 1 base; nucleotides not matched to a gene: 5. The authors' processing: For nucleated cells, counts were estimated from reference gene primer amplification. Sequenced by immunoSEQ multiplex PCR; TCRdb stores in-frame clones only, minus some. V, J and clone size are those of that table, while D and trimming were read from the DNA. Here the sample spans about 170,000 clones, roughly 84% being singletons. Researchers sorted participants into cohorts using their self-reported clinical history. Recovered status in Cohort 3 required two negative PCRs, clearance, or symptom resolution.

V is TRBV19 and J is TRBJ2-3; 9 bases fit TRBD2. The material sequenced was PBMCs or T cells enriched from blood (not recorded which). The source is a man aged 50-59 years who had recovered from COVID-19. Here the CDR3 reads CASSIDTVAGGTDTQYF. CDR3 DNA: TGTGCCAGTAGTATAGATACGGTAGCGGGGGGCACAGATACGCAGTATTTT.